A single sample gave rise to the 10 T cell receptor beta chains below, sequenced in a study of cytomegalovirus exposure and HLA in healthy donors. The primer mix had 60 Vbeta and 13 Jbeta primers. The method was immunoSEQ multiplex PCR; TCRdb's version includes in-frame clones alone and lacks a portion of them. The sample has approximately 170,000 clones, 68% seen once. Sequenced input: PBMCs. Receptors originate from a young woman in good health and CMV-seropositive.

The count of this clone is one. The chain links TRBV27 to TRBJ2-5; no definite D call. CDR1 MNHEY and CDR2 SMNVEV come from the germline V gene (reference sequence). This CDR3 contains 12 residues. V was trimmed by 7 bases and J by 5 bases, leaving 11 bases between them. The CDR3 region has the DNA TGTGCCAGCAAGACTGGCCCGGAGACCCAGTACTTC. It codes for CASKTGPETQYF.

Regarding this clone: Different DNA sequences within this sample yield the same CDR3. The chain recombines TRBV5-1 with TRBJ2-5, with 11 bases that match TRBD2. Germline V gene data show CDR1 as SGHRS and CDR2 as YFSETQ. This CDR3 is built from 15 residues. Losses at the gene ends were 2 bases for V and 2 bases for J; bases not matched to a gene: 2. This chain's CDR3 is CASSFRLAGQETQYF. The CDR3 DNA follows: TGCGCCAGCAGCTTCCGACTAGCGGGGCAAGAGACCCAGTACTTC.

V usage is TRBV30 and J usage is TRBJ2-3, with 9 bases that match TRBD2. Trimming removed 2 bases from V and 4 bases from J; junction bases left unmatched: 7. This CDR3 contains 15 residues. Germline CDR1 is GTSNPN and CDR2 is SVGIG (reference sequence). Written as DNA, the CDR3 is TGTGCCTGGAGTACCTATAGCGGGGGTGCAGATACGCAGTATTTT. Protein: CAWSTYSGGADTQYF.

The J gene is TRBJ1-3, the V gene TRBV5-1; D ambiguous. This CDR3 spans 16 amino acids. Looked up from germline, CDR1 is SGHRS and CDR2 is YFSETQ. The V end lost 0 bases, the J end lost 0 bases, and 10 bases lay between the germline ends. CDR3 protein: CASSLDRPSSGNTIYF. The CDR3 region has the DNA TGCGCCAGCAGCTTGGACAGACCAAGCTCTGGAAACACCATATATTTT.

This clone was recorded only once. This rearrangement joins TRBV30 to TRBJ1-2; D is unresolved. Trimming removed 3 bases from V and 5 bases from J, with 16 bases in between. The germline gives CDR1 GTSNPN, CDR2 SVGIG (reference sequence). This CDR3 comprises 14 residues. The DNA of the CDR3 is TGTGCCTGGAGCGCCGGGATCTCTTCTTATGGCTACACCTTC. This sequence encodes CAWSAGISSYGYTF.

This clone showed up just a few times. The CDR3 sequence is CASSPFGLPRDTQYF. In DNA form, the CDR3 reads TGTGCCAGCAGCCCCTTCGGACTACCGCGAGATACGCAGTATTTT. This chain uses TRBV7-9 with TRBJ2-3; tentative D call: TRBD2 (6 bases). This CDR3 has 15 residues. V lost 5 bases and J lost 5, with 17 bases in between. Looked up from germline, CDR1 is SEHNR and CDR2 is FQNEAQ (reference sequence).

The rearrangement joins TRBV14 to TRBJ1-2; 8 bases line up with TRBD1. The V and J ends lost 1 base and 6 bases, in that order; junction bases with no gene match: 4. This CDR3 has 14 amino acids. Per germline, CDR1 SGHDN and CDR2 FVKESK. In DNA form, the CDR3 reads TGTGCCAGCAGCCAAGGACAGGGGATCCATGGCTACACCTTC. This encodes CASSQGQGIHGYTF. The whole variable domain, filled in from reference TRBV14 and TRBJ1-2, reads EAGVTQFPSHSVIEKGQTVTLRCDPISGHDNLYWYRRVMGKEIKFLLHFVKESKQDESGMPNNRFLAERTGGTYSTLKVQPAELEDSGVYFCASSQGQGIHGYTFGSGTRLTVV.

This CDR3 reads CASSLSSGGSYEQYF. The CDR3 DNA sequence: TGTGCCAGCAGCTTGTCTAGCGGGGGCTCCTACGAGCAGTACTTC. The chain uses TRBV5-4 and TRBJ2-7; 10 positions agree with TRBD2. CDR1 SGHNT and CDR2 YYREEE come from the germline V gene (reference sequence). V trimming: 1 base; J trimming: 0 bases; junction bases outside the gene matches: 1. This CDR3 has 15 amino acids.

This clone was seen just once. The chain employs TRBV7-9 and TRBJ2-1; TRBD1 matches at 8 bases. Unmatched junction bases numbered 10, after V lost 1 base and J lost 8 bases. CDR3 length: 16 residues. Germline V gives CDR1 SEHNR, CDR2 FQNEAQ (reference sequence). As DNA, the CDR3 is TGTGCCAGCAGCTTAGGGTCCTCGGGACAGGACGATGAGCAGTTCTTC. Its translation: CASSLGSSGQDDEQFF. Looking up the rest from reference TRBV7-9 and TRBJ2-1 gives the full variable domain: DTGVSQNPRHKITKRGQNVTFRCDPISEHNRLYWYRQTLGQGPEFLTYFQNEAQLEKSRLLSDRFSAERPKGSFSTLEIQRTEQGDSAMYLCASSLGSSGQDDEQFFGPGTRLTVL.

The chain combines TRBV2 with TRBJ1-1, with D perhaps matching TRBD1 (5 bases). The CDR3 spans 12 residues. V lost 9 bases and J 1 base, leaving 9 bases between the germline ends. Germline CDR1 and CDR2: SNHLY and FYNNEI. The CDR3 sequence: CASPTENTEAFF. The CDR3 DNA reads TGTGCCAGTCCGACAGAGAACACTGAAGCTTTCTTT.